This T cell receptor (beta chain) came from a study of T cells after yellow fever vaccination. Study-level results: The booster response re-showed most primary clones: more than 95% CD4, roughly 91% CD8. CD4 and CD8 compartments shared a small share of clonotypes.

This clonotype was counted many times. Its antigen is still unknown. Universal primer sites and UMIs were introduced during 5'RACE template-switching synthesis of TCR cDNA. One entry per CDR3 protein, called by TCRdb with MiXCR from the 5' RACE reads. This sample carries about 74,000 distinct CDR3 sequences, approximately 7% of them seen once, and the ten largest clones take under 45%. The TCR sequence derives from a man between 18 and 35 years old who received the YFV17D yellow fever vaccine. This specimen was CD8+ T cells sorted from PBMCs, taken about 5 days after the first yellow fever vaccination.

The CDR3 bases are TGCGCCAGCAGACTCCCCCCACTAGCGGGGGCCGGAAACATTCAGTACTTC. Encoded protein: CASRLPPLAGAGNIQYF. J is TRBJ2-4 and V is TRBV23-1; 11 bases match TRBD2. TRBV23-1 is annotated as an ORF whose role is uncertain. CDR3 length: 17 residues. The ends lost 6 bases at V and 6 bases at J; junction bases unmatched: 13.